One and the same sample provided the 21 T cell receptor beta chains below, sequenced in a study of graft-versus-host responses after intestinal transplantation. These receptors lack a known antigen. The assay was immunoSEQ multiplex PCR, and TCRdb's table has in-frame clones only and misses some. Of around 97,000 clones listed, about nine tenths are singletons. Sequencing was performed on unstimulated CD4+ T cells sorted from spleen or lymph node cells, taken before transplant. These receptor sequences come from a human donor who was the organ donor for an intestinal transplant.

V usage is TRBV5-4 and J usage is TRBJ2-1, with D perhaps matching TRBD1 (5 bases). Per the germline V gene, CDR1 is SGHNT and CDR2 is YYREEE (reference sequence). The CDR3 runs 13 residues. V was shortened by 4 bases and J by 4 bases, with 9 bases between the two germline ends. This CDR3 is CASSLGHYNEQFF. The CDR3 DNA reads TGTGCCAGCAGCCTCGGACATTACAATGAGCAGTTCTTC.

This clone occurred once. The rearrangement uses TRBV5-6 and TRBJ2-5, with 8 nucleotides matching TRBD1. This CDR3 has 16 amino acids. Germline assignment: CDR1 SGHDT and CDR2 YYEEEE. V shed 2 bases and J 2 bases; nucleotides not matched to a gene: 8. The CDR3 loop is CASSFFGQGEQETQYF. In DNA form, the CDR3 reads TGTGCCAGCAGCTTTTTTGGACAGGGAGAACAAGAGACCCAGTACTTC.

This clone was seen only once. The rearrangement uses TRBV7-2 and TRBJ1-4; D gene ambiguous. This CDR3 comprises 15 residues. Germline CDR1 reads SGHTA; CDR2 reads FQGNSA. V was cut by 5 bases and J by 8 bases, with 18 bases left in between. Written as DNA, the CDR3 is TGTGCCAGCAGCCCCGCGATCGGGTTGGTCGAAAAACTGTTTTTT. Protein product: CASSPAIGLVEKLFF.

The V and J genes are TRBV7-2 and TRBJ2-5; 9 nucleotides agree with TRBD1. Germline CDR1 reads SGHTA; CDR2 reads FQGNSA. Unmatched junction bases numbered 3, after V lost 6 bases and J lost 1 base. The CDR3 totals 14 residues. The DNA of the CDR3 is TGTGCCAGCAGACGGGGACAGGGCCAAGAGACCCAGTACTTC. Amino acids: CASRRGQGQETQYF.

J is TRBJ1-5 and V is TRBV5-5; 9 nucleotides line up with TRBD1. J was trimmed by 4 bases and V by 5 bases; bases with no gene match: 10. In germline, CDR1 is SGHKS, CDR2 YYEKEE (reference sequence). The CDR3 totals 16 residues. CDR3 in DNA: TGTGCCAGCAGGGCCGGGACAGGGAACCCGAATCAGCCCCAGCATTTT. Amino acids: CASRAGTGNPNQPQHF.

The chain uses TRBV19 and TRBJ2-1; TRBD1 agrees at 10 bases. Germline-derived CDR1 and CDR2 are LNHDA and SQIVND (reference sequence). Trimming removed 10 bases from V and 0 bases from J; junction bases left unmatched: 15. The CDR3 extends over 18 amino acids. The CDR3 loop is CATRRRGTGDRSYNEQFF. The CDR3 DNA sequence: TGTGCCACTAGAAGGAGGGGGACAGGGGACCGCTCCTACAATGAGCAGTTCTTC. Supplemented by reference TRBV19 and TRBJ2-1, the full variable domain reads DGGITQSPKYLFRKEGQNVTLSCEQNLNHDAMYWYRQDPGQGLRLIYYSQIVNDFQKGDIAEGYSVSREKKESFPLTVTSAQKNPTAFYLCATRRRGTGDRSYNEQFFGPGTRLTVL.

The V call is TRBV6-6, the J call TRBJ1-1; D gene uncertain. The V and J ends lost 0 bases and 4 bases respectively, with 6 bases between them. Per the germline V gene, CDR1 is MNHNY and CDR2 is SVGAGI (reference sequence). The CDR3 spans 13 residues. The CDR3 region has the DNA TGTGCCAGCAGTTACTCTAAGAGCACTGAAGCTTTCTTT. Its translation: CASSYSKSTEAFF.

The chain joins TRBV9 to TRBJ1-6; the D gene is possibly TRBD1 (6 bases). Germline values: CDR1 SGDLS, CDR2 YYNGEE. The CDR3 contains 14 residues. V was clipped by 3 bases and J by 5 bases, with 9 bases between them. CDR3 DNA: TGTGCCAGCAGCGCTAGACAGGATAATTCACCCCTCCACTTT. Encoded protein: CASSARQDNSPLHF.

CDR3 loop: CASSEASGGRTEAFF. CDR3 sequence (DNA): TGTGCCAGCAGTGAAGCCTCCGGGGGGCGGACTGAAGCTTTCTTT. V gene TRBV6-1 combines with J gene TRBJ1-1, with a possible D match to TRBD1 (6 bases). V lost 0 bases and J lost 5, with 13 bases in between. Germline V gives CDR1 MNHNS, CDR2 SASEGT. This CDR3 comprises 15 residues.

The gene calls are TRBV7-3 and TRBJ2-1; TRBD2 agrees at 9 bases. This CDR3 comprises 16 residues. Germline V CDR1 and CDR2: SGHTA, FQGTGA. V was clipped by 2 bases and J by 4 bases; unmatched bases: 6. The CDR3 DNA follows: TGTGCCAGCAGCTTAGGAGCGGGGGGACTTTACAATGAGCAGTTCTTC. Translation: CASSLGAGGLYNEQFF. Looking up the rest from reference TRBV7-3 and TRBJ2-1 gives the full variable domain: GAGVSQTPSNKVTEKGKYVELRCDPISGHTALYWYRQSLGQGPEFLIYFQGTGAADDSGLPNDRFFAVRPEGSVSTLKIQRTERGDSAVYLCASSLGAGGLYNEQFFGPGTRLTVL.

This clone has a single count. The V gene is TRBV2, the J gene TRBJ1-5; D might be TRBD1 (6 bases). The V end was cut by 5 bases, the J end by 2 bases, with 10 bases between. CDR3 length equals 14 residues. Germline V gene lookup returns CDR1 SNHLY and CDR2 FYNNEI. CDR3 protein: CASSRAGGNQPQHF. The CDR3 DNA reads TGTGCCAGCAGTAGGGCAGGGGGCAATCAGCCCCAGCATTTT.

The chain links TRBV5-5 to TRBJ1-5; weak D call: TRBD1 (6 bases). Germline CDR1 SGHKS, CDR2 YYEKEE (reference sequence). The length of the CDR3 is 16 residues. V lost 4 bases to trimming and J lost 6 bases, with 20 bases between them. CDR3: CASSPFGQGKGQPQHF. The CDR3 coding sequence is TGTGCCAGCAGCCCGTTTGGGCAGGGGAAAGGTCAGCCCCAGCATTTT.

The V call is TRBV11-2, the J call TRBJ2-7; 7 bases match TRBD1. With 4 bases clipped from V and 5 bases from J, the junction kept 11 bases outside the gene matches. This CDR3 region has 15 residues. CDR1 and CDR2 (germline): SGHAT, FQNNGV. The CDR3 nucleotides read TGTGCCAGCAGCTCAGACAGGGTCGCAATTCACGAGCAGTACTTC. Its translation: CASSSDRVAIHEQYF.

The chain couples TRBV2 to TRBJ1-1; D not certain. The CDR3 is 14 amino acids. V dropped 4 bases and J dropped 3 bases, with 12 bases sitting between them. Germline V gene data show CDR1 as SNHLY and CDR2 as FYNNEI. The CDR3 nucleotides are TGTGCCAGCAGTGGTTCGGGGTTCGACACTGAAGCTTTCTTT. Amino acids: CASSGSGFDTEAFF.

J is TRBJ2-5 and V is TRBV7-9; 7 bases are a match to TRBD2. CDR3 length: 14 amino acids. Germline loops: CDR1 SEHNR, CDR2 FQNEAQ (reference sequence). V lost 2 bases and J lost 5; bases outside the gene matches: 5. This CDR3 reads CASSLIRGEETQYF. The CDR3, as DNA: TGTGCCAGCAGCTTAATCCGGGGGGAGGAGACCCAGTACTTC.

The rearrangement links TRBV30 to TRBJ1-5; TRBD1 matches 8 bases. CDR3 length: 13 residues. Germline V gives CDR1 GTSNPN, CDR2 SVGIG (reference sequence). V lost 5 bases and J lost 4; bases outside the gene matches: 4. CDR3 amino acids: CAWSGTGNQPQHF. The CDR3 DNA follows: TGTGCCTGGTCCGGGACAGGTAATCAGCCCCAGCATTTT.

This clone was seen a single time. The CDR3 here is CASSQDGGARSAFF. Here the CDR3 DNA reads TGCGCCAGCAGCCAAGATGGGGGCGCAAGGTCAGCTTTCTTT. This sequence joins TRBV4-1 and TRBJ1-1; the D gene is possibly TRBD1 (6 bases). The germline gives CDR1 MGHRA, CDR2 YSYEKL. Trimming left V 0 bases short and J 10 bases short, with 15 bases between. The CDR3 is made up of 14 amino acids.

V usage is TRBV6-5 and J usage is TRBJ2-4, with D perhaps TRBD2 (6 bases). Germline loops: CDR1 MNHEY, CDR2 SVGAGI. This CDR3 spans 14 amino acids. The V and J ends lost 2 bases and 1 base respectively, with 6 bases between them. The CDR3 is CASSYGGAKNIQYF. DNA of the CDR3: TGTGCCAGCAGTTACGGGGGGGCCAAAAACATTCAGTACTTC.

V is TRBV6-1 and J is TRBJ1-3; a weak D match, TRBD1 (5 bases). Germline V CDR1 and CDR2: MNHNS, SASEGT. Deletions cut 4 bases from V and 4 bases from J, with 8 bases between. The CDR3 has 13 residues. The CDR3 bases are TGTGCCAGCAGTGCCGACAGAGGAAACACCATATATTTT. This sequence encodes CASSADRGNTIYF.

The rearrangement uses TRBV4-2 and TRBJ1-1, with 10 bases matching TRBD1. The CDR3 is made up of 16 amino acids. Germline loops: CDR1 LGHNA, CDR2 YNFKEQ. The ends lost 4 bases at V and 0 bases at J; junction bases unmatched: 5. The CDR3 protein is CASSPRDRGLNTEAFF. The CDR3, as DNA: TGTGCCAGCAGCCCCCGGGACAGGGGATTGAACACTGAAGCTTTCTTT.

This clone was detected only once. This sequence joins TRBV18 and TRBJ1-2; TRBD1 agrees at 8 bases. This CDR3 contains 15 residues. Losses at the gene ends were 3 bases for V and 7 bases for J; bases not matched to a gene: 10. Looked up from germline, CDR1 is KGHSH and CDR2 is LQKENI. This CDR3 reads CASSPPIRGPGGYTF. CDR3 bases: TGTGCCAGCTCACCTCCGATCAGGGGGCCGGGTGGCTACACCTTC.